This passage covers 30 T cell receptor beta chains from one sample sequenced in a study of cytomegalovirus exposure and HLA in healthy donors. Primers for the PCR totalled 60 Vbeta and 13 Jbeta. Data came from immunoSEQ multiplex PCR; TCRdb stores just in-frame clones and leaves some out. The data contain about 120,000 clones, roughly four fifths of them singletons. Source material: PBMCs. Receptor source: a woman in her late teens or twenties in good health and CMV-seronegative.

This clone showed up just a few times. For the CDR3, the DNA is TGTGCCAGCAACTCAGGACTCGGGGACACTGAAGCTTTCTTT. Protein: CASNSGLGDTEAFF. This rearrangement joins TRBV7-2 to TRBJ1-1; D uncertain. The CDR3 contains 14 residues. V lost 7 bases, J lost 3 bases, and 15 bases lay in between. In germline, CDR1 is SGHTA, CDR2 FQGNSA.

The gene calls are TRBV2 and TRBJ1-1; D is possibly TRBD1 (6 bases). Deletions cut 6 bases from V and 4 bases from J, with 21 bases between. Germline V lookup: CDR1 SNHLY, CDR2 FYNNEI. This CDR3 is built from 16 residues. The chain's CDR3 is CASSDTGYMGGTEAFF. CDR3 coding DNA: TGTGCCAGCAGCGATACAGGGTACATGGGTGGCACTGAAGCTTTCTTT.

This clone was observed a few times. The rearrangement links TRBV5-6 to TRBJ2-1; D may be TRBD2 (6 bases). Germline CDR1 is SGHDT and CDR2 is YYEEEE. This CDR3 spans 15 amino acids. V lost 0 bases and J lost 5, with 12 bases in between. The CDR3 region is CASSLVGRYNNEQFF. CDR3 DNA: TGTGCCAGCAGCTTGGTGGGGAGGTATAACAATGAGCAGTTCTTC.

This clone was detected only once. J is TRBJ1-1 and V is TRBV7-9; no definite D call. The ends were cut back, 3 bases at V and 5 bases at J, with 13 bases in the middle. Germline V gene lookup returns CDR1 SEHNR and CDR2 FQNEAQ (reference sequence). This CDR3 comprises 14 residues. CDR3 residues: CASSFTTAGTEAFF. In DNA form, the CDR3 reads TGTGCCAGCAGCTTCACGACCGCGGGGACTGAAGCTTTCTTT.

V usage is TRBV10-3 and J usage is TRBJ2-5; 9 bases match TRBD2. This CDR3 region has 15 residues. Trimming took 4 bases from V and 0 from J; bases not matched to a gene: 3. Germline lookup yields CDR1 ENHRY and CDR2 SYGVKD. The CDR3 region has the DNA TGTGCCATCAGTGGGCTAGCGGGATACCAAGAGACCCAGTACTTC. Encoded protein: CAISGLAGYQETQYF.

The gene calls are TRBV11-3 and TRBJ1-2, with D perhaps TRBD1 (5 bases). V was shortened by 5 bases and J by 2 bases, with 12 bases between the two germline ends. Germline lookup yields CDR1 SGHNT and CDR2 YENEEA. The CDR3 is 14 amino acids. CDR3 DNA sequence: TGTGCCAGCAGCCCCGGGGGGGACAACTATGGCTACACCTTC. It translates to CASSPGGDNYGYTF.

As regards this clone: Other DNA sequences in the sample encode the same CDR3. The CDR3 DNA reads TGCGCCAGCGCGCCCCGACTAGCGGGAGGGCCTGTTTCAAACATTCAGTACTTC. Residues: CASAPRLAGGPVSNIQYF. The J gene is TRBJ2-4, the V gene TRBV5-1; TRBD2 matches 14 bases. This CDR3 comprises 18 residues. Germline V CDR1 and CDR2: SGHRS, YFSETQ. J gave up 6 bases and V 7 bases, and 15 bases lay outside the gene matches.

V usage is TRBV19 and J usage is TRBJ1-4; 10 nucleotides line up with TRBD1. CDR3 length: 14 amino acids. Germline CDR1 is LNHDA and CDR2 is SQIVND (reference sequence). V was clipped by 6 bases and J by 8 bases; unmatched bases: 6. The CDR3 spells CASSTGTGVEKLFF. The CDR3 nucleotides read TGTGCCAGTAGCACCGGGACAGGGGTAGAAAAACTGTTTTTT.

This clone was seen a single time. The chain is built from TRBV29-1 and TRBJ1-1; D is possibly TRBD1 (5 bases). V lost 4 bases and J lost 7, with 19 bases in between. Germline V lookup: CDR1 SQVTM, CDR2 ANQGSEA. This CDR3 contains 14 residues. CDR3 region: CSVVLVGGEGEAFF. DNA of the CDR3: TGCAGCGTTGTCCTAGTCGGGGGAGAGGGTGAAGCTTTCTTT.

V usage is TRBV4-3 and J usage is TRBJ1-3, with D perhaps TRBD1 (5 bases). Germline CDR1 is LGHNA and CDR2 is YSLEER. Trimming stripped 4 bases from V and 7 bases from J, with 11 bases between. There are 13 residues in the CDR3. The CDR3 sequence: CASSLSKGNTIYF. For the CDR3, the DNA is TGCGCCAGCAGCCTTTCAAAGGGGAACACCATATATTTT.

The rearrangement joins TRBV6-1 to TRBJ1-1, with D perhaps TRBD1 (6 bases). Trimming removed 4 bases at V and 1 base at J, with 10 bases between. Germline V lookup: CDR1 MNHNS, CDR2 SASEGT. CDR3 size: 14 residues. CDR3 amino acids: CASSARTANTEAFF. In nucleotides, the CDR3 is TGTGCCAGCAGTGCCCGGACAGCGAACACTGAAGCTTTCTTT.

The chain links TRBV19 to TRBJ2-7; 8 bases are a match to TRBD2. The J segment lost 2 bases and the V segment lost 9 bases, leaving 6 bases of the junction unmatched. This CDR3 has 13 residues. Germline V gives CDR1 LNHDA, CDR2 SQIVND (reference sequence). This CDR3 is CASSPGGPYEQYV. In nucleotides, the CDR3 is TGTGCCAGCTCCCCGGGGGGGCCCTACGAGCAGTACGTC.

This clone has only a few counts. The rearrangement links TRBV10-2 to TRBJ2-7, with D tentatively TRBD2 (6 bases). The CDR3 loop spans 15 amino acids. V was shortened by 6 bases and J by 5 bases, with 20 bases between the two germline ends. The germline V gene encodes CDR1 WSHSY and CDR2 SAAADI. The CDR3 DNA follows: TGCGCCAGCAGCGACGATATGCGGGATCTCCACGAGCAGTACTTC. Translated, it gives CASSDDMRDLHEQYF.

The chain couples TRBV28 to TRBJ1-5, with D possibly TRBD1 on 6 matching bases. CDR1 is MDHEN, CDR2 SYDVKM, per germline. Trimming pared 3 bases from V and 7 bases from J, leaving 16 bases between. CDR3 length equals 15 residues. CDR3 region: CASSFAGAQGQPQHF. The CDR3 region has the DNA TGTGCCAGCAGTTTTGCAGGGGCGCAAGGACAGCCCCAGCATTTT. Based on the CDR3 plus reference TRBV28 and TRBJ1-5, the full variable domain is DVKVTQSSRYLVKRTGEKVFLECVQDMDHENMFWYRQDPGLGLRLIYFSYDVKMKEKGDIPEGYSVSREKKERFSLILESASTNQTSMYLCASSFAGAQGQPQHFGDGTRLSIL.

CDR3 nucleotide sequence: TGTGCCAGCTCCCACGAGGGCTCCTACGAGCAGTACTTC. Its translation is CASSHEGSYEQYF. This rearrangement joins TRBV18 to TRBJ2-7; weak D call: TRBD2 (5 bases). The germline V gene encodes CDR1 KGHSH and CDR2 LQKENI. V was cut by 6 bases and J by 0 bases, with 9 bases left in between. The CDR3 runs 13 residues.

This clone was observed a handful of times. The chain combines TRBV5-4 with TRBJ1-5; the D is unclear. CDR3 length equals 12 residues. V gave up 2 bases and J gave up 9 bases, with 9 bases separating them. Germline lookup yields CDR1 SGHNT and CDR2 YYREEE (reference sequence). The CDR3 DNA sequence: TGTGCCAGCAGCTTTGAGGCCGGGCCCCAGCATTTT. Protein: CASSFEAGPQHF.

J is TRBJ1-1 and V is TRBV28; TRBD1 is a possible D gene (5 bases). Deletions cut 5 bases from V and 8 bases from J, with 12 bases between. The CDR3 is made up of 12 amino acids. CDR1 is MDHEN, CDR2 SYDVKM, per germline. Written as DNA, the CDR3 is TGTGCCAGCAGTGTCTCGGGGGTGGAAGCTTTCTTT. It specifies CASSVSGVEAFF.

The CDR3 sequence is CASSSSRTSGYNEQFF. DNA of the CDR3: TGTGCCAGCAGCAGCTCTCGGACTAGCGGATACAATGAGCAGTTCTTC. V is TRBV28 and J is TRBJ2-1; 10 nucleotides match TRBD2. The germline CDR1 and CDR2 sequences are MDHEN and SYDVKM. The CDR3 has 16 residues. The V and J ends lost 6 bases and 4 bases, in that order; junction bases with no gene match: 9.

This clone was detected only once. DNA of the CDR3: TGTGCTAGTGGTTTGGCGCTAGCGGGAGGGCCATATGAGCAGTTCTTC. It encodes CASGLALAGGPYEQFF. This rearrangement joins TRBV12-5 to TRBJ2-1; 12 bases map to TRBD2. Germline V gene sequence: CDR1 LGHNT, CDR2 FRNRAP. This CDR3 is 16 amino acids long. Trimming removed 1 base from V and 8 bases from J; junction bases left unmatched: 6.

This clone showed up just once. The chain combines TRBV5-8 with TRBJ2-3; a weak D match, TRBD2 (5 bases). The CDR3 has 12 amino acids. Germline values: CDR1 SGHTS, CDR2 YDEGEE. The V end lost 3 bases, the J end lost 8 bases, and 10 bases lay between the germline ends. This CDR3 is CASSSRLLTQYF. CDR3 DNA: TGTGCCAGCAGCTCCCGACTACTTACGCAGTATTTT.

This chain links TRBV19 with TRBJ1-1; D not resolved. V was shortened by 1 base and J by 2 bases, with 11 bases between the two germline ends. The CDR3 sequence is 15 residues long. The germline V gene encodes CDR1 LNHDA and CDR2 SQIVND (reference sequence). CDR3 nucleotides: TGTGCCAGTAGTATAGGAATACAGCTAAACACTGAAGCTTTCTTT. Translating gives CASSIGIQLNTEAFF. Full variable domain (missing parts from reference TRBV19 and TRBJ1-1): DGGITQSPKYLFRKEGQNVTLSCEQNLNHDAMYWYRQDPGQGLRLIYYSQIVNDFQKGDIAEGYSVSREKKESFPLTVTSAQKNPTAFYLCASSIGIQLNTEAFFGQGTRLTVV.

This clone was detected only a few times. The V and J genes are TRBV19 and TRBJ1-4; D is uncertain. The germline V and J ends were trimmed by 1 base and 15 bases, with 9 bases remaining between them. CDR1 and CDR2 from the germline V gene are LNHDA and SQIVND (reference sequence). The CDR3 has 11 residues. This CDR3 reads CASSIVTVLFF. CDR3 nucleotides: TGTGCCAGTAGTATAGTAACAGTCTTGTTTTTT.

The V call is TRBV4-2, the J call TRBJ1-2; no firm D call. There are 14 residues in the CDR3. V shed 0 bases and J shed 4 bases, with 9 bases lying between them. Germline V gene lookup returns CDR1 LGHNA and CDR2 YNFKEQ. The CDR3 reads CASSQDAESYGYTF. CDR3 nucleotides: TGTGCCAGCAGCCAAGATGCAGAAAGCTATGGCTACACCTTC.

The chain couples TRBV30 to TRBJ1-2; D may be TRBD1 (6 bases). CDR1 GTSNPN and CDR2 SVGIG come from the germline V gene (reference sequence). The CDR3 contains 12 residues. V was cut by 6 bases and J by 4 bases, with 12 bases left in between. In DNA form, the CDR3 reads TGTGCCTGCATCAAAGGGGGCTATGGCTACACCTTC. It yields the protein CACIKGGYGYTF.

In the case of this clone: One end of the junction is discordant with germline, which a read error may explain. This sequence joins TRBV19 and TRBJ1-2; D perhaps matches TRBD1 (5 bases). The CDR3 extends over 13 amino acids. Germline CDR1 is LNHDA and CDR2 is SQIVND (reference sequence). The CDR3 is CASSIDLVWGLSF. Here the CDR3 DNA reads TGTGCCAGTAGTATAGACCTGGTTTGGGGCCTCTCCTTC.

The chain combines TRBV9 with TRBJ2-3; tentatively, D is TRBD2 (5 bases). From germline, CDR1 is SGDLS and CDR2 YYNGEE. The CDR3 runs to 14 residues. Trimming took 0 bases from V and 5 from J, leaving 10 bases between them. CDR3 sequence: CASSVGTAGDTQYF. Here the CDR3 DNA reads TGTGCCAGCAGCGTAGGGACGGCGGGAGATACGCAGTATTTT.

The chain has TRBV11-2 and TRBJ1-1; weak D call: TRBD1 (6 bases). The CDR3 contains 14 residues. Trimming took 4 bases from V and 4 from J, leaving 13 bases between them. The germline gives CDR1 SGHAT, CDR2 FQNNGV. In nucleotides, the CDR3 is TGTGCCAGCAGCTCGCTGGGGGGGCGCACTGAAGCTTTCTTT. This sequence encodes CASSSLGGRTEAFF.

This clone was seen a few times. The chain has TRBV5-6 and TRBJ1-5, with a weak D call TRBD1 (5 bases). The CDR3 runs 14 residues. Trimming cost V 0 bases and J 4 bases, with 8 bases left between them. From germline, CDR1 is SGHDT and CDR2 YYEEEE. This chain's CDR3 is CASSLEGINQPQHF. As DNA, the CDR3 is TGTGCCAGCAGCTTGGAGGGGATTAATCAGCCCCAGCATTTT.

V usage is TRBV28 and J usage is TRBJ1-5, with a weak D call TRBD1 (5 bases). In germline, CDR1 is MDHEN, CDR2 SYDVKM. The CDR3 length is 15 residues. Trimming left V 4 bases short and J 7 bases short, with 17 bases between. The CDR3 DNA is TGTGCCAGCAGTTCCGATGCGGGACGGGCGCAGCCCCAGCATTTT. Translating gives CASSSDAGRAQPQHF. Full variable domain (outside the CDR3, taken from reference TRBV28 and TRBJ1-5): DVKVTQSSRYLVKRTGEKVFLECVQDMDHENMFWYRQDPGLGLRLIYFSYDVKMKEKGDIPEGYSVSREKKERFSLILESASTNQTSMYLCASSSDAGRAQPQHFGDGTRLSIL.

To note about this clone: Other DNA sequences in this specimen translate into the identical CDR3. The chain carries TRBV5-1 and TRBJ1-1; D is perhaps TRBD1 (6 bases). V dropped 2 bases and J dropped 0 bases, with 8 bases sitting between them. Germline V CDR1 and CDR2: SGHRS, YFSETQ. The CDR3 covers 14 residues. CDR3 loop: CASSFGGMNTEAFF. The CDR3 bases are TGCGCCAGCAGCTTTGGGGGCATGAACACTGAAGCTTTCTTT.